This TCR beta chain was sequenced during a study of T cells in Graves' hyperthyroidism and ophthalmopathy. Amplified TCR beta CDR3 regions derived from RNA transcripts. The TCR CDR3 first-round RT-PCR relied on the HTBI primer set. TCRdb independently ran MiXCR on the multiplex PCR reads; one entry per CDR3 protein. The sample includes some 210,000 distinct CDR3 sequences, about 15% seen only once; the top ten take 50%. For Graves' hyperthyroidism to be stable, ophthalmopathy could not progress within 18 months. Pregnant or lactating patients were excluded, as were those with uncontrolled infection or other autoimmune disease. The PBMCs were sourced from fresh peripheral blood (10 ml). Study results and caveats: A median around 6 months before onset, the model predicted ophthalmopathy.

About this clonotype itself: Its antigen is not known.

The V gene's germline CDR1 is WSHSY and CDR2 SAAADI. The CDR3 has 11 residues. The V and J ends lost 11 bases and 6 bases respectively, with 13 bases between them. This sequence was found in a man in his fifties or sixties with Graves' hyperthyroidism. This rearrangement joins TRBV10-2 to TRBJ1-2, with a weak D call TRBD1 (6 bases). What was sequenced was blood. The CDR3 protein is CAAQGPNGYTF. Here the CDR3 DNA reads TGCGCCGCACAGGGTCCTAATGGCTACACCTTC.